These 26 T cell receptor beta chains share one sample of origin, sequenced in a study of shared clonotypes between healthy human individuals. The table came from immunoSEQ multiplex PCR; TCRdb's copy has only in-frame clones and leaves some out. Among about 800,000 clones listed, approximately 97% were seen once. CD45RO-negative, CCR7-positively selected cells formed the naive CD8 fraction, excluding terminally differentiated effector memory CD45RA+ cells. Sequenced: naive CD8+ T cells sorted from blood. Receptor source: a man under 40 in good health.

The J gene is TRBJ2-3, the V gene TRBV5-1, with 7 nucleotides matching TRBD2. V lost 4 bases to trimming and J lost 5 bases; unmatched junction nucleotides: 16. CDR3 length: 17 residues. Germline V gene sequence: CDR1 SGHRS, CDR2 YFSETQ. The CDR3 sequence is CASSLEQSGTYEDTQYF. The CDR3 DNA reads TGCGCCAGCAGCCTAGAACAGAGCGGGACCTACGAAGATACGCAGTATTTT.

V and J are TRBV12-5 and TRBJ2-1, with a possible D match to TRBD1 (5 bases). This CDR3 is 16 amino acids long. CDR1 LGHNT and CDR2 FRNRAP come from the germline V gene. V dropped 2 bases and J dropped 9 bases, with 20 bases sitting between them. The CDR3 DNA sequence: TGTGCTAGTGGTTTGATAGGGGCTCGTATAGCTGGTGAGCAGTTCTTC. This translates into CASGLIGARIAGEQFF.

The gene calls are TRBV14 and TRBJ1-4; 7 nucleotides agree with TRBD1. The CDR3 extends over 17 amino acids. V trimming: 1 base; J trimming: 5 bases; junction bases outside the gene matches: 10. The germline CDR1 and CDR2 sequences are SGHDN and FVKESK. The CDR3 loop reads CASSQVFLGQSNEKLFF. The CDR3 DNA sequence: TGTGCCAGCAGCCAAGTGTTTCTGGGACAGTCCAATGAAAAACTGTTTTTT. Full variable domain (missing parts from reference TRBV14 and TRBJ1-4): EAGVTQFPSHSVIEKGQTVTLRCDPISGHDNLYWYRRVMGKEIKFLLHFVKESKQDESGMPNNRFLAERTGGTYSTLKVQPAELEDSGVYFCASSQVFLGQSNEKLFFGSGTQLSVL.

CDR3: CATSRNIIADHPTSIPAGELFF. CDR3 coding DNA: TGTGCCACCAGCAGAAACATAATAGCGGACCACCCGACCTCGATACCTGCCGGGGAGCTGTTTTTT. This chain links TRBV15 with TRBJ2-2, with D possibly being TRBD2 (6 bases). V dropped 2 bases and J dropped 6 bases, with 34 bases sitting between them. The CDR3 is 22 amino acids. Germline V gene lookup returns CDR1 LNHNV and CDR2 YYDKDF (reference sequence).

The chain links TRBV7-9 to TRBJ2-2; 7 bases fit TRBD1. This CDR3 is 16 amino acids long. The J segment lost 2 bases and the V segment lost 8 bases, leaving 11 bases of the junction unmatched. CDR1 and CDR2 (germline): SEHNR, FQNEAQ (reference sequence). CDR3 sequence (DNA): TGTGCCAGCGGCCAGGGGGACCCAATAAACACCGGGGAGCTGTTTTTT. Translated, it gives CASGQGDPINTGELFF.

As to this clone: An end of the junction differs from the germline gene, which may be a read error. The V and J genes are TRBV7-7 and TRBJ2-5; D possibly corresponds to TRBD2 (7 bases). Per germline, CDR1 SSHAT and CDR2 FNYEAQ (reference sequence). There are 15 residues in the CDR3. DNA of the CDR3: TGTGCTAGCAGCTTAAACCCGAGGGGGGGAGAGACCCAGTACTTC. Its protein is CASSLNPRGGETQYF.

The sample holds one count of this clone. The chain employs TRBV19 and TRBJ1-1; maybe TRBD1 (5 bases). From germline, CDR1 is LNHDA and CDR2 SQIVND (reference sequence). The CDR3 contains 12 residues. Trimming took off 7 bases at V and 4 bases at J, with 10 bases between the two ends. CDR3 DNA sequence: TGTGCCAGTAAACTTGGGGGCACTGAAGCTTTCTTT. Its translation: CASKLGGTEAFF.

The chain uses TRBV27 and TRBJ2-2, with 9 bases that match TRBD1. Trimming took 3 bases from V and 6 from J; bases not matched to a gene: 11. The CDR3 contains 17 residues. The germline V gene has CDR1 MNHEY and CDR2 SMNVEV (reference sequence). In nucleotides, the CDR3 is TGTGCCAGCAGTTTTCTTCAGACAGGGGGAATGGCCGGGGAGCTGTTTTTT. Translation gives CASSFLQTGGMAGELFF.

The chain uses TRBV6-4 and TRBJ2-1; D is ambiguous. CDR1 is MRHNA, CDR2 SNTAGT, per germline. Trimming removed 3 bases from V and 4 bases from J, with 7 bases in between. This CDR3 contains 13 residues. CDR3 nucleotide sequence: TGTGCCAGCAGTGAGTACTTGTACAATGAGCAGTTCTTC. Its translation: CASSEYLYNEQFF.

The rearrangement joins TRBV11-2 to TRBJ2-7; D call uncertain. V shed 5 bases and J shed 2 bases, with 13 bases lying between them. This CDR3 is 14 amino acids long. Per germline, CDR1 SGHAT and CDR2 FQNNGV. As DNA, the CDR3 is TGTGCCAGCAGCCCCTCGACACAAGCCTACGAGCAGTACTTC. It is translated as CASSPSTQAYEQYF.

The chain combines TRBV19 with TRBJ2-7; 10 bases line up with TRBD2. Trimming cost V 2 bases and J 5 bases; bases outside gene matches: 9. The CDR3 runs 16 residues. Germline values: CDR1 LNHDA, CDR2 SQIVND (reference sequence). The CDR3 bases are TGTGCCAGTAGTATATTGGCTAGCGGGAGAATCGACGAGCAGTACTTC. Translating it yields CASSILASGRIDEQYF.

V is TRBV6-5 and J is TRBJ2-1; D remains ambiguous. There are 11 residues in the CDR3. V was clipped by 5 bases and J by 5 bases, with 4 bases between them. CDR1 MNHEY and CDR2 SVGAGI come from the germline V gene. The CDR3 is CASSIDNEQFF. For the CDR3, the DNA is TGTGCCAGCAGTATTGACAATGAGCAGTTCTTC.

Here the CDR3 DNA reads TGTGCCAGCAGTGGGCCCAGGGACTCTATTCAAGAGACCCAGTACTTC. Translating it yields CASSGPRDSIQETQYF. The chain is built from TRBV2 and TRBJ2-5, with D possibly matching TRBD2 (6 bases). In germline, CDR1 is SNHLY, CDR2 FYNNEI. The CDR3 length is 16 residues. V was shortened by 4 bases and J by 2 bases, with 17 bases between the two germline ends.

This CDR3 is CASSGQGANQPQHF. The CDR3 nucleotides are TGTGCCAGCAGTGGACAGGGTGCGAATCAGCCCCAGCATTTT. The chain links TRBV25-1 to TRBJ1-5; the match to TRBD1 covers 7 bases. In germline, CDR1 is MGHDK, CDR2 SYGVNS. The CDR3 has 14 residues. Germline trimming cut 4 bases from V and 4 bases from J; bases unmatched to any gene: 4.

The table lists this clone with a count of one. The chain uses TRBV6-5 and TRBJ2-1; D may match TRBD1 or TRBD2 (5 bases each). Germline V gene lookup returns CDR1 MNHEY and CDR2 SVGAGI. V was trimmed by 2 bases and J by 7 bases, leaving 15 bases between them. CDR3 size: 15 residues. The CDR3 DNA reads TGTGCCAGCAGTTACAATAAGCCGGGACCTAATGAGCAGTTCTTC. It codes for CASSYNKPGPNEQFF.

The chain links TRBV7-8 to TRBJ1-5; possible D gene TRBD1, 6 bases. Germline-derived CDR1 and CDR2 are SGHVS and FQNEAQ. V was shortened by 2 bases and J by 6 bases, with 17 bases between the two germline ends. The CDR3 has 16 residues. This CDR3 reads CASSLLGGGVGQPQHF. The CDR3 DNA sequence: TGTGCCAGCAGCTTATTGGGAGGGGGTGTGGGTCAGCCCCAGCATTTT.

In DNA, the CDR3 is TGTGCCAGCAGCGCAGGACAGGGGGCCGCAGGGTATGGCTACACCTTC. Translated, it gives CASSAGQGAAGYGYTF. The chain has TRBV7-8 and TRBJ1-2; 11 positions match TRBD1. The ends lost 5 bases at V and 5 bases at J; junction bases unmatched: 10. The CDR3 runs 16 residues. Looked up from germline, CDR1 is SGHVS and CDR2 is FQNEAQ.

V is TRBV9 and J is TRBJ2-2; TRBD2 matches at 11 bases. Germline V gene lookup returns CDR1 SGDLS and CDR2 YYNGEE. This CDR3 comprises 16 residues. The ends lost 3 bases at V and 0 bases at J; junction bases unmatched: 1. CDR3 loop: CASSGLAGTNTGELFF. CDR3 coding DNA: TGTGCCAGCAGCGGACTAGCGGGGACGAACACCGGGGAGCTGTTTTTT. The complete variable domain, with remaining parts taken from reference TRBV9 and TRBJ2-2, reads DSGVTQTPKHLITATGQRVTLRCSPRSGDLSVYWYQQSLDQGLQFLIQYYNGEERAKGNILERFSAQQFPDLHSELNLSSLELGDSALYFCASSGLAGTNTGELFFGEGSRLTVL.

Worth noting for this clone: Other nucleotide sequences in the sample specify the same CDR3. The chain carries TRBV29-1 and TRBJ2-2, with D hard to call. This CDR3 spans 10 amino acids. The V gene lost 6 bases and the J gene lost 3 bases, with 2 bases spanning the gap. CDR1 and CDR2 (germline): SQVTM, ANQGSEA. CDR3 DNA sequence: TGCAGCGTGGACACCGGGGAGCTGTTTTTT. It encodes CSVDTGELFF.

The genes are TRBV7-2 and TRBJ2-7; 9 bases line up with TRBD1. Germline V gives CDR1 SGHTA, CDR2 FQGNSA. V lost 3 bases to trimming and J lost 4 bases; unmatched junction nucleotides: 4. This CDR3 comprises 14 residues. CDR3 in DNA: TGTGCCAGCAGCTTCGACAGGGGGGCATACGAGCAGTACTTC. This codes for CASSFDRGAYEQYF.

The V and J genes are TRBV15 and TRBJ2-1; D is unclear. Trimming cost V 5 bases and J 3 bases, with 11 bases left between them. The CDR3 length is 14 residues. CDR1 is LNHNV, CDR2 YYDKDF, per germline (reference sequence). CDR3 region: CATSPEFRYNEQFF. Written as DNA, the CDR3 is TGTGCCACCAGCCCTGAATTTCGCTACAATGAGCAGTTCTTC.

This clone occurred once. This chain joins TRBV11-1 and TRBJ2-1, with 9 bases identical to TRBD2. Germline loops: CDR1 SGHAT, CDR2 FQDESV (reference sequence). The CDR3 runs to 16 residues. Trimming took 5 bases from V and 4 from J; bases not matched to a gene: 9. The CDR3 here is CASSAPQREEYNEQFF. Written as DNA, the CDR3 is TGTGCCAGCAGCGCCCCGCAGCGGGAGGAATACAATGAGCAGTTCTTC.

The CDR3 region has the DNA TGTGCCAGCAGCTTCTCAGGTAGTACTAGCGGATACAATGAGCAGTTCTTC. Its protein product is CASSFSGSTSGYNEQFF. The V call is TRBV11-2, the J call TRBJ2-1; TRBD2 matches at 8 bases. This CDR3 comprises 17 residues. V gave up 3 bases and J gave up 4 bases; unmatched junction bases: 11. Germline values: CDR1 SGHAT, CDR2 FQNNGV. The full variable domain, completed using reference TRBV11-2 and TRBJ2-1, is EAGVAQSPRYKIIEKRQSVAFWCNPISGHATLYWYQQILGQGPKLLIQFQNNGVVDDSQLPKDRFSAERLKGVDSTLKIQPAKLEDSAVYLCASSFSGSTSGYNEQFFGPGTRLTVL.

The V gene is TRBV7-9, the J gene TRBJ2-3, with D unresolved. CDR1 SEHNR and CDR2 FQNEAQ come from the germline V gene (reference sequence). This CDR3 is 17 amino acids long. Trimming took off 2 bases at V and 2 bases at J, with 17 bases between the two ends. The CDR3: CASSLSQTGLVTDTQYF. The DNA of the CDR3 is TGTGCCAGCAGCTTATCCCAGACGGGCCTTGTCACAGATACGCAGTATTTT.

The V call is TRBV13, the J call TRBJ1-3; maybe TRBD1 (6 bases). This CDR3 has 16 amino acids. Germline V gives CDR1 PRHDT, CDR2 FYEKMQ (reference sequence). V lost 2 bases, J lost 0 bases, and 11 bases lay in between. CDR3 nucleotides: TGTGCCAGCAGCTTACGCGGGGGACACTCTGGAAACACCATATATTTT. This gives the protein CASSLRGGHSGNTIYF.

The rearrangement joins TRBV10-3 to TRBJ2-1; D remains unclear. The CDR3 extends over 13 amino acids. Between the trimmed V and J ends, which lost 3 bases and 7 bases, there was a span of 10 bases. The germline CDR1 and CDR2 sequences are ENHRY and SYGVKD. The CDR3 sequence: CAISDLDINEQFF. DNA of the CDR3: TGTGCCATCAGTGATCTAGATATAAATGAGCAGTTCTTC.